This T cell receptor beta chain was captured in a study of T cells in localized non-small cell lung cancer. This clone was detected only a few times. TCRdb's table, derived via immunoSEQ multiplex PCR, lists solely in-frame clones and lacks some. The sample carries just over 4,000 clones, 40% to 50% recorded once. The germline CDR1 and CDR2 sequences are SGHNT and YENEEA. The CDR3 extends over 14 amino acids. V lost 0 bases to trimming and J lost 7 bases, with 13 bases between them. This chain joins TRBV11-3 and TRBJ2-7; D call uncertain. This clonotype was obtained from a woman aged 35 to 69 with stage I lung adenocarcinoma. Here the sequenced sample was lung tumor tissue, taken before any cancer treatment. Written as DNA, the CDR3 is TGTGCCAGCAGCTTAGATGGGTTCCGGAAAGAGCAGTACTTC. Residues: CASSLDGFRKEQYF.